Shown below are 18 T cell receptor beta chains from a single sample sequenced in a study of beta chain features in type 1 diabetes. The study reverse transcribed the entire isolated RNA, so it sequenced expressed TCRB transcripts. Measured with immunoSEQ multiplex PCR; TCRdb has only the in-frame clones, and not every one. Counted here are over 300,000 clones, approximately 8% occurring once; the ten biggest clones make up roughly 0.44%. Sequencing was performed on central memory CD4+ T cells from blood. These receptors were taken from a woman younger than 30 in good health.

The V call is TRBV5-1, the J call TRBJ2-3, with TRBD1 identical over 7 bases. V trimming: 2 bases; J trimming: 1 base; junction bases outside the gene matches: 4. CDR1 is SGHRS and CDR2 is YFSETQ in the germline V gene. The CDR3 has 15 residues. The CDR3, as DNA: TGCGCCAGCAGCTTTATAGGGGGCGGCACAGATACGCAGTATTTT. Translated, it gives CASSFIGGGTDTQYF.

This clone was counted at least ten times. The chain couples TRBV13 to TRBJ2-1, with a weak D call TRBD2 (5 bases). CDR3 length: 16 residues. The germline CDR1 and CDR2 sequences are PRHDT and FYEKMQ (reference sequence). The V end lost 5 bases, the J end lost 2 bases, and 16 bases lay between the germline ends. CDR3 in DNA: TGTGCCAGCAGCCCCAGAGGGTGGCGAGCCTACAATGAGCAGTTCTTC. It yields the protein CASSPRGWRAYNEQFF. Full variable domain (outside the CDR3, taken from reference TRBV13 and TRBJ2-1): AAGVIQSPRHLIKEKRETATLKCYPIPRHDTVYWYQQGPGQDPQFLISFYEKMQSDKGSIPDRFSAQQFSDYHSELNMSSLELGDSALYFCASSPRGWRAYNEQFFGPGTRLTVL.

The sample holds many counts of this clone. CDR3 amino acids: CASSPIGQGFDQPQHF. The CDR3 nucleotides read TGTGCCAGCAGCCCTATCGGACAGGGTTTTGACCAGCCCCAGCATTTT. The genes are TRBV7-9 and TRBJ1-5; TRBD1 aligns across 8 bases. CDR3 length: 16 amino acids. The junction had 13 bases not matched to a gene; V was cut back by 5 bases and J by 7 bases. Germline V gene sequence: CDR1 SEHNR, CDR2 FQNEAQ (reference sequence).

V gene TRBV7-2 combines with J gene TRBJ2-2, with D uncertain. This CDR3 is built from 16 residues. Germline-derived CDR1 and CDR2 are SGHTA and FQGNSA. V lost 0 bases, J lost 0 bases, and 8 bases lay in between. Here the CDR3 reads CASSLASRANTGELFF. The CDR3 coding sequence is TGTGCCAGCAGCTTAGCTAGCAGAGCGAACACCGGGGAGCTGTTTTTT.

The table lists this clone with a few counts. The genes are TRBV27 and TRBJ1-1; no definite D call. CDR1 is MNHEY, CDR2 SMNVEV, per germline (reference sequence). The V end was cut by 5 bases, the J end by 5 bases, with 12 bases between. CDR3 length: 13 residues. Written as DNA, the CDR3 is TGTGCCAGCAGTCAAGATAGCCGTACTGAAGCTTTCTTT. Its protein product is CASSQDSRTEAFF.

This clone showed up just a few times. In the same sample, other DNA sequences code for this CDR3. V usage is TRBV18 and J usage is TRBJ1-3; no reliable D call. The CDR3 is 11 residues long. V was cut by 3 bases and J by 4 bases, with 1 base left in between. Germline values: CDR1 KGHSH, CDR2 LQKENI. The CDR3 loop is CASSPGNTIYF. CDR3 coding DNA: TGTGCCAGCTCACCCGGAAACACCATATATTTT.

In this sample, this clone turned up many times. The V gene is TRBV28, the J gene TRBJ1-1; no definite D call. CDR3 size: 13 residues. CDR1 is MDHEN, CDR2 SYDVKM, per germline. With 4 bases removed from V and 7 bases from J, the gap between germline ends came to 13 bases. The CDR3 region has the DNA TGTGCCAGCAGTTCTCTGAACGGGCTTGAAGCTTTCTTT. It encodes CASSSLNGLEAFF.

Only a few counts were recorded for this clone. The V call is TRBV21-1, the J call TRBJ1-5. TRBV21-1 corresponds to a pseudogene. CDR3 length equals 18 residues. CDR3 sequence reads: CASRHREEVPGSDQPQHF. As DNA, the CDR3 is TGTGCCAGCAGACACCGGGAAGAAGTCCCGGGATCCGATCAGCCCCAGCATTTT.

In its sample, this clone was seen a few times. The J gene is TRBJ2-7, the V gene TRBV14; maybe TRBD2 (5 bases). Looked up from germline, CDR1 is SGHDN and CDR2 is FVKESK. The CDR3 totals 15 residues. Trimming took 5 bases from V and 3 from J, leaving 17 bases between them. The DNA for the CDR3 is TGTGCCAGCAGCAACGGCGGGTCCAAGAACTACGAGCAGTACTTC. It is translated as CASSNGGSKNYEQYF.

This chain uses TRBV2 with TRBJ2-1; the match to TRBD2 covers 14 bases. This CDR3 is built from 13 residues. CDR1 and CDR2 from the germline V gene are SNHLY and FYNNEI. The V and J ends lost 11 bases and 10 bases, in that order; junction bases with no gene match: 7. Here the CDR3 DNA reads TGTGCCGTCGGGACTAGCGGGAGAGACGAGCAGTTCTTC. Its translation: CAVGTSGRDEQFF.

To note about this clone: The junction differs from germline at one of its ends, possibly a read error. Here the CDR3 reads CASSLPGLADPKF. The CDR3, as DNA: TGTGCCAGCAGCCTACCGGGACTAGCGGATCCAAAGTTT. The rearrangement links TRBV7-2 to TRBJ2-3; 11 bases align to TRBD2. CDR3 size: 13 residues. Germline V gene sequence: CDR1 SGHTA, CDR2 FQGNSA.

This clone has only a few counts. DNA for the CDR3: TGTGCCACTGCGACTAGCGGGACCTTATCAACCTACAATGAGCAGTTCTTC. It is translated as CATATSGTLSTYNEQFF. The rearrangement links TRBV27 to TRBJ2-1; 11 bases are a match to TRBD2. Germline V lookup: CDR1 MNHEY, CDR2 SMNVEV (reference sequence). V lost 10 bases to trimming and J lost 2 bases; unmatched junction nucleotides: 13. There are 17 residues in the CDR3.

This clone was detected a few times. The chain joins TRBV7-2 to TRBJ2-3; D ambiguous. Trimming removed 5 bases at V and 4 bases at J, with 13 bases between. Germline values: CDR1 SGHTA, CDR2 FQGNSA. The CDR3 consists of 14 residues. DNA of the CDR3: TGTGCCAGCAGCCCCAATTGGGGTTCAGATACGCAGTATTTT. This encodes CASSPNWGSDTQYF.

Concerning this clone: Other DNA sequences in the sample encode the same CDR3. The rearrangement joins TRBV18 to TRBJ2-7; no definite D call. The CDR3 runs to 11 residues. Germline CDR1 is KGHSH and CDR2 is LQKENI. Trimming left V 3 bases short and J 5 bases short, with 5 bases between. The CDR3 DNA follows: TGTGCCAGCTCACCGCAGGACGAGCAGTACTTC. Residues: CASSPQDEQYF.

As to this clone: Within the sample, other DNA sequences also encode this same CDR3. The V gene is TRBV19, the J gene TRBJ2-3, with D tentatively TRBD2 (6 bases). The length of the CDR3 is 13 residues. Germline V CDR1 and CDR2: LNHDA, SQIVND (reference sequence). The V gene lost 6 bases and the J gene lost 4 bases, with 11 bases spanning the gap. In nucleotides, the CDR3 is TGTGCCAGTAGACTAGCAGGCGCAGATACGCAGTATTTT. Amino acid sequence: CASRLAGADTQYF.

V usage is TRBV28 and J usage is TRBJ2-1; weak D call: TRBD1 (6 bases). Germline-derived CDR1 and CDR2 are MDHEN and SYDVKM. The CDR3 loop spans 16 amino acids. Between the trimmed V and J ends, which lost 8 bases and 1 base, there was a span of 18 bases. The CDR3 region is CASGTLQGLSYNEQFF. The CDR3 region has the DNA TGTGCCAGCGGAACCTTACAGGGCCTTTCCTACAATGAGCAGTTCTTC.

This chain links TRBV7-6 with TRBJ2-5; D is uncertain. The germline gives CDR1 SGHVS, CDR2 FNYEAQ. The CDR3 has 9 amino acids. V was cut by 10 bases and J by 3 bases, with 3 bases left in between. In DNA, the CDR3 is TGTGCCACCAAAGAGACCCAGTACTTC. Translation: CATKETQYF.

This clone has just a few counts. The chain joins TRBV4-3 to TRBJ2-3, with D tentatively TRBD2 (6 bases). V dropped 5 bases and J dropped 1 base, with 16 bases sitting between them. Germline assignment: CDR1 LGHNA and CDR2 YSLEER. The CDR3 has 16 amino acids. CDR3 sequence reads: CASSSHLGGRTDTQYF. Written as DNA, the CDR3 is TGCGCCAGCAGCTCTCATCTAGGAGGGCGCACAGATACGCAGTATTTT.